This passage covers 8 T cell receptor beta chains from one sample sequenced in a study of T cells after yellow fever vaccination. Each CDR3 protein is one row after TCRdb ran MiXCR on the 5' RACE reads. The sample yields around 320,000 distinct CDR3 sequences, 3.5% to 4.5% seen once. This specimen was PBMCs, taken 15 days after the yellow fever booster vaccination. The receptors were sampled from a man younger than 35 who received the YFV17D yellow fever vaccine.

The chain combines TRBV24-1 with TRBJ2-2; TRBD2 might be the D (6 bases). The CDR3 sequence is 16 residues long. CDR1 is KGHDR and CDR2 is SFDVKD in the germline V gene. The V end lost 3 bases, the J end lost 11 bases, and 21 bases lay between the germline ends. CDR3 nucleotide sequence: TGTGCCACCAGTGATAACGGAGGGATTCCAGTCGGCGAGCTGTTTTTT. Encoded protein: CATSDNGGIPVGELFF.

This clonotype has ten or more counts. V and J are TRBV20-1 and TRBJ2-3, with 10 bases that match TRBD2. V lost 0 bases, J lost 1 base, and 4 bases stayed unmatched. Germline-derived CDR1 and CDR2 are DFQATT and SNEGSKA (reference sequence). The CDR3 length is 16 residues. The CDR3 protein is CSARDRLAGGTDTQYF. The CDR3 bases are TGCAGTGCTAGAGATCGGCTAGCGGGGGGCACAGATACGCAGTATTTT.

This clonotype was recorded a few times. This chain connects TRBV7-3 to TRBJ2-1; 8 nucleotides align to TRBD1. Looked up from germline, CDR1 is SGHTA and CDR2 is FQGTGA. The CDR3 is made up of 15 amino acids. The V gene end was trimmed by 6 bases and the J gene end by 2 bases; junction bases not matched to a gene: 6. The CDR3 nucleotides are TGTGCCAGCAGTCGACAGGGGTCCCCCTACAATGAGCAGTTCTTC. Its translation: CASSRQGSPYNEQFF.

This clonotype was seen ten or more times. This chain connects TRBV27 to TRBJ2-7; 8 nucleotides line up with TRBD1. Trimming at V came to 6 bases and at J to 1 base, leaving 11 bases not matched to a gene. The CDR3 covers 16 residues. The germline gives CDR1 MNHEY, CDR2 SMNVEV (reference sequence). The CDR3 DNA reads as TGTGCCAGCAGGCGCTTAGGAGACAGGGGTTCCTACGAGCAGTACGTC. It yields the protein CASRRLGDRGSYEQYV.

The rearrangement joins TRBV5-8 to TRBJ2-3; D is unresolved. The CDR3 extends over 14 amino acids. Germline V gives CDR1 SGHTS, CDR2 YDEGEE. V shed 4 bases and J shed 1 base, with 10 bases lying between them. In DNA, the CDR3 is TGTGCCAGCAGCCACCCTGGGGGCACAGATACGCAGTATTTT. It is translated as CASSHPGGTDTQYF. The full variable domain, in which reference TRBV5-8 and TRBJ2-3 provide the parts outside the CDR3, is EAGVTQSPTHLIKTRGQQATLRCSPISGHTSVYWYQQALGLGLQFLLWYDEGEERNRGNFPPRFSGRQFPNYSSELNVNALELEDSALYLCASSHPGGTDTQYFGPGTRLTVL.

CDR3: CASSIRDGAYNEQFF. CDR3 DNA: TGTGCCAGCTCAATCCGGGACGGGGCCTACAATGAGCAGTTCTTC. The rearrangement links TRBV18 to TRBJ2-1; D is perhaps TRBD1 or TRBD2 (5 bases each). CDR1 KGHSH and CDR2 LQKENI come from the germline V gene. Trimming left V 5 bases short and J 2 bases short, with 13 bases between. The length of the CDR3 is 15 residues.

This clonotype was observed many times. This chain links TRBV7-9 with TRBJ1-2; tentative D call: TRBD1 (6 bases). The CDR3 is 16 amino acids. The V gene lost 4 bases and the J gene lost 4 bases, with 19 bases spanning the gap. Germline values: CDR1 SEHNR, CDR2 FQNEAQ (reference sequence). The DNA for the CDR3 is TGTGCCAGCAGCTGGGGGGCAGCCCTAGACTCCTATGGCTACACCTTC. Amino acid sequence: CASSWGAALDSYGYTF.

The chain recombines TRBV4-3 with TRBJ1-2, with unresolved D. CDR1 is LGHNA, CDR2 YSLEER, per germline. V was clipped by 0 bases and J by 7 bases, with 9 bases between them. The CDR3 loop spans 13 amino acids. In DNA form, the CDR3 reads TGCGCCAGCAGCCAAGAAGAGGGTCGTGGCTACACCTTC. Translating it yields CASSQEEGRGYTF.